This T cell receptor beta chain was recovered during a study of blood T cell repertoires in COVID-19. The CDR3 spans 13 residues. Germline V CDR1 and CDR2: MNHEY, SMNVEV (reference sequence). Trimming took off 1 base at V and 8 bases at J, with 11 bases between the two ends. Sequenced by immunoSEQ multiplex PCR; TCRdb stores in-frame clones only, minus some. The repertoire holds hundreds of thousands of clones, roughly four fifths seen once, with about 2.5% in the top ten. This clone was detected once. The rearrangement joins TRBV27 to TRBJ1-2; D perhaps matches TRBD1 (6 bases). The sequencing sample was made of peripheral blood. The TCR originated in a woman aged 40-49 years with active or convalescent COVID-19. For the CDR3, the DNA is TGTGCCAGCAGTTTATATGGGGGCGAAGGCTACACCTTC. Protein product: CASSLYGGEGYTF.